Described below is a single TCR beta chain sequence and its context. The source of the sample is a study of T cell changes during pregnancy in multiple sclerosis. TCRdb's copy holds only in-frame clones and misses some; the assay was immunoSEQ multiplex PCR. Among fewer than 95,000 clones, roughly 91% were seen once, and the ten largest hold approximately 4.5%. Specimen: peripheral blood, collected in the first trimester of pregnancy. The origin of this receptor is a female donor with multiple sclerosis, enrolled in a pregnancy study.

The CDR3 loop reads CASSQDPSMNTEAFF. The CDR3, as DNA: TGTGCCAGCAGCCAAGATCCCTCTATGAACACTGAAGCTTTCTTT. The chain couples TRBV14 to TRBJ1-1; D remains unclear. This CDR3 is built from 15 residues. Germline V lookup: CDR1 SGHDN, CDR2 FVKESK. The germline V and J ends were trimmed by 0 bases and 0 bases, with 8 bases remaining between them.